Listed below are T cell receptor beta chains from one sample, sequenced in a study of T cell responses to AZD1222 COVID-19 vaccine. Here immunoSEQ multiplex PCR was the method, and the copy in TCRdb shows in-frame clones only, minus some. The table has approximately 190,000 clones, approximately 91% seen once. Sequences were derived from peripheral blood, sampled on day 0 of AZD1222 vaccination. The receptors were sampled from an adult in good health. CDR3s include the opening cysteine and the closing phenylalanine or tryptophan. D genes are given only for firm matches. Expanded clones are given a class, and other clones once, few, many or no size at all.

cdr3_aa cdr3_nt j_call clone_size v_call d_call
CASTKQGGLPYEQYF TGTGCCAGCACCAAACAAGGGGGACTACCCTACGAGCAGTACTTC TRBJ2-7 NA TRBV11-2 NA
CASSFAGLAAEAFF TGTGCCAGCAGCTTCGCAGGGTTGGCGGCTGAAGCTTTCTTT TRBJ1-1 NA TRBV7-9 NA
CASSVAPSGVTDTQYF TGTGCCAGCAGCGTAGCCCCTTCAGGGGTCACAGATACGCAGTATTTT TRBJ2-3 once TRBV9 NA
CASSTATRTPAEAFF TGTGCCAGCAGCACCGCGACCAGGACCCCCGCTGAAGCTTTCTTT TRBJ1-1 NA TRBV13 NA
CASSYPMLTVSEAFF TGTGCCAGCAGTTACCCGATGCTGACAGTGTCTGAAGCTTTCTTT TRBJ1-1 once TRBV6-2/TRBV6-3 NA
CASSTDRDPQHF TGTGCCAGCAGCACGGACAGGGATCCCCAGCATTTT TRBJ1-5 NA TRBV28 TRBD1
CASSFISYGYTF TGTGCCAGCAGCTTTATCTCGTATGGCTACACCTTC TRBJ1-2 NA TRBV7-2 NA
CASRKPAGPRDTQYF TGTGCCAGCCGTAAGCCTGCGGGGCCGCGTGATACGCAGTATTTT TRBJ2-3 NA TRBV5-6 NA
CASSLDTGDEKLFF TGCGCCAGCAGCTTGGATACCGGGGATGAAAAACTGTTTTTT TRBJ1-4 once TRBV5-1 NA
CASSQGGGLQPQHF TGTGCCAGCAGCCAAGGGGGCGGTCTTCAGCCCCAGCATTTT TRBJ1-5 once TRBV3-1/TRBV3-2 NA
CASSLGGRDNTEAFF TGTGCCAGCAGCTTGGGGGGGCGGGATAACACTGAAGCTTTCTTT TRBJ1-1 NA TRBV5-4 NA
CASKSGTTTYEQYF TGTGCCAGCAAATCCGGGACGACTACCTACGAGCAGTACTTC TRBJ2-7 NA TRBV6-5 NA
CASSVDGDTYEQYF TGTGCCAGCAGCGTAGATGGGGATACCTACGAGCAGTACTTC TRBJ2-7 NA TRBV9 NA
CASSQIQGTEAFF TGTGCCAGCAGCCAAATTCAGGGCACTGAAGCTTTCTTT TRBJ1-1 NA TRBV3-1/TRBV3-2 NA
CASSDGANHEQYF TGTGCCAGCTCTGATGGGGCCAACCACGAGCAGTACTTC TRBJ2-7 NA TRBV18 NA
CASSPPQGMNTEAFF TGTGCCAGCTCACCACCGCAGGGGATGAACACTGAAGCTTTCTTT TRBJ1-1 NA TRBV18 NA
CASSLRAARYNEQFF TGTGCCAGCAGTTTAAGGGCCGCGAGGTACAATGAGCAGTTCTTC TRBJ2-1 NA TRBV27 NA